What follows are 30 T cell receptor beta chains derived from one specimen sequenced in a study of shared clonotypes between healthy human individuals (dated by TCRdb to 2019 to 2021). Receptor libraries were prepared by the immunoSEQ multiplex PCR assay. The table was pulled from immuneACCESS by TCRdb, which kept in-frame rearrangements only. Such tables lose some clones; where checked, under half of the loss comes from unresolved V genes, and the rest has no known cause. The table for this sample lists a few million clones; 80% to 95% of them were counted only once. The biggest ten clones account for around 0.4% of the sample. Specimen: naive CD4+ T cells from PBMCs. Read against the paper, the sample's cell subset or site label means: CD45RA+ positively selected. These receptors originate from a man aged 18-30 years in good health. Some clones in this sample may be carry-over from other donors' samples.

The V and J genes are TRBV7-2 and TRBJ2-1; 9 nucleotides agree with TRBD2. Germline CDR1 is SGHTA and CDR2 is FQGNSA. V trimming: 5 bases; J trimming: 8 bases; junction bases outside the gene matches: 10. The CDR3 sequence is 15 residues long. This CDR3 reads CASSPAGGSSDEQFF. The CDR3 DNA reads TGTGCCAGCAGCCCAGCGGGGGGATCCTCGGATGAGCAGTTCTTC.

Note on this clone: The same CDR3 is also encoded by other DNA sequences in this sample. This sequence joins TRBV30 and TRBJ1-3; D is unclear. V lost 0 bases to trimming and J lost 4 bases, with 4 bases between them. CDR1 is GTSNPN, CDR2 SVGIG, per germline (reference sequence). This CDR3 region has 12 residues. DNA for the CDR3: TGTGCCTGGAGTGTATCGGGAAACACCATATATTTT. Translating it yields CAWSVSGNTIYF.

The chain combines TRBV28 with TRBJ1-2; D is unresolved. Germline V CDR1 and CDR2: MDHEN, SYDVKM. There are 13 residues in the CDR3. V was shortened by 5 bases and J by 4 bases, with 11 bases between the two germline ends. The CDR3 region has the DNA TGTGCCAGCAGTCAAGTTCAGAGCTATGGCTACACCTTC. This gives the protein CASSQVQSYGYTF.

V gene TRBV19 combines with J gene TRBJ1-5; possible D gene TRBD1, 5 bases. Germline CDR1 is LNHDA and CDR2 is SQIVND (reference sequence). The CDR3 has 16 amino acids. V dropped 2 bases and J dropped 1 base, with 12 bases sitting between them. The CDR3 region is CASSISGDTSNQPQHF. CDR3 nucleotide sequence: TGTGCCAGTAGTATATCGGGGGATACCAGCAATCAGCCCCAGCATTTT.

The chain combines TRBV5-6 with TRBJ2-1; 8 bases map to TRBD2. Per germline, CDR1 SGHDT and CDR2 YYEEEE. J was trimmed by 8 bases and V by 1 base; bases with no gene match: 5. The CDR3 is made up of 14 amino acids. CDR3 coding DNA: TGTGCCAGCAGCTTGCTCGGGAGGGCCGATGAGCAGTTCTTC. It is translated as CASSLLGRADEQFF.

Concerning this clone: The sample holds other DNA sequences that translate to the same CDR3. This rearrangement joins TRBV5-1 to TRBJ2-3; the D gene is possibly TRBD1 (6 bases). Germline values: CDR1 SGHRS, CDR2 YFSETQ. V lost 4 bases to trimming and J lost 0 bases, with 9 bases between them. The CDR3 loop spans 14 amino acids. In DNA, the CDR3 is TGCGCCAGCAGCGCCACAGGGAGCACAGATACGCAGTATTTT. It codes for CASSATGSTDTQYF.

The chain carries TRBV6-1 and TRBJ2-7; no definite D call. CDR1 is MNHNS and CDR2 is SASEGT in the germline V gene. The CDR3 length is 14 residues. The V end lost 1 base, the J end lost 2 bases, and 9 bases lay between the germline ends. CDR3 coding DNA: TGTGCCAGCAGTGAAGAACGGTATACCTACGAGCAGTACTTC. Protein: CASSEERYTYEQYF.

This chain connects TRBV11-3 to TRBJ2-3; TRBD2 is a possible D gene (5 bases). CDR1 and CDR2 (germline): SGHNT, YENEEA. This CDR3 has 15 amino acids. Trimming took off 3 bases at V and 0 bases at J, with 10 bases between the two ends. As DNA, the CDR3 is TGTGCCAGCAGCTTCCGGGGATTGAGCACAGATACGCAGTATTTT. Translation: CASSFRGLSTDTQYF.

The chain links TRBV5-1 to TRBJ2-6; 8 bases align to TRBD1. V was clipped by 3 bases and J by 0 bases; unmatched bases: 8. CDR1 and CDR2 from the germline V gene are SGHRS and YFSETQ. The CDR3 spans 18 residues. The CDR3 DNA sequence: TGCGCCAGCAGCTCACTGGGACAGGCCTACTCTGGGGCCAACGTCCTGACTTTC. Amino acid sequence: CASSSLGQAYSGANVLTF.

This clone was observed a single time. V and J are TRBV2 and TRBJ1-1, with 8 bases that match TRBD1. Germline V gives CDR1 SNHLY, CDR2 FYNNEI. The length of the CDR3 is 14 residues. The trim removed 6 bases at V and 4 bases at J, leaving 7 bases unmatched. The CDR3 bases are TGTGCCAGCAGGGGGACAGGTGAAAGCACTGAAGCTTTCTTT. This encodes CASRGTGESTEAFF.

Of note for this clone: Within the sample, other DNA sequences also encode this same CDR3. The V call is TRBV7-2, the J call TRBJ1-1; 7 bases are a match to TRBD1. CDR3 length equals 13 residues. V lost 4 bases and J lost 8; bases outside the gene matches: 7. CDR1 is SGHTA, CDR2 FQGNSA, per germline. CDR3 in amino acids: CASSSTGSTEAFF. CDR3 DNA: TGTGCCAGCAGCTCGACAGGGAGCACCGAAGCTTTCTTT.

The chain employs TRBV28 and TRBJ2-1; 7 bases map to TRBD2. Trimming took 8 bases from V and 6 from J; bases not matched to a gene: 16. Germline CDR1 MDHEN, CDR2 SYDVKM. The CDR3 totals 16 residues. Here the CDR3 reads CASVYGASGTFNEQFF. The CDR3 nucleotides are TGTGCCAGCGTATATGGGGCTAGCGGCACTTTCAATGAGCAGTTCTTC.

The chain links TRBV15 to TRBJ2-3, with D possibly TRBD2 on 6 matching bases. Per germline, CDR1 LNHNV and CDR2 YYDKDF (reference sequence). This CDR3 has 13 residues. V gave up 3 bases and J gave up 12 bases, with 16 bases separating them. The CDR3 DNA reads TGTGCCACCAGCAGTGGGGACTGGGGTAGCCAGTATTTT. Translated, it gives CATSSGDWGSQYF.

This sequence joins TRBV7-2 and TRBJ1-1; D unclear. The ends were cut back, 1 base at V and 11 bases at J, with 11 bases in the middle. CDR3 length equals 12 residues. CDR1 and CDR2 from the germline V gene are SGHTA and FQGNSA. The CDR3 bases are TGTGCCAGCAGCTTAGTTTTGTGGGGTGCTTTCTTT. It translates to CASSLVLWGAFF.

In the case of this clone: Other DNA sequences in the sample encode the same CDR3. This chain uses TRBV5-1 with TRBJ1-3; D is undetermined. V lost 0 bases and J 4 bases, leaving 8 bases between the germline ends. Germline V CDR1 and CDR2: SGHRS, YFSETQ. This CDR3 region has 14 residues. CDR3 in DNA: TGCGCCAGCAGCTTGGAGGCAGCCGGAAACACCATATATTTT. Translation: CASSLEAAGNTIYF.

CDR3 nucleotides: TGTGCCAGCCTCGAGAGGGAGGGGTCGGCCTACGAGCAGTACTTC. This gives the protein CASLEREGSAYEQYF. The gene calls are TRBV7-9 and TRBJ2-7; 7 bases are a match to TRBD2. Germline V gene lookup returns CDR1 SEHNR and CDR2 FQNEAQ (reference sequence). This CDR3 has 15 amino acids. V gave up 8 bases and J gave up 2 bases; unmatched junction bases: 12. The full variable domain, with the rest looked up from reference TRBV7-9 and TRBJ2-7, is DTGVSQNPRHKITKRGQNVTFRCDPISEHNRLYWYRQTLGQGPEFLTYFQNEAQLEKSRLLSDRFSAERPKGSFSTLEIQRTEQGDSAMYLCASLEREGSAYEQYFGPGTRLTVT.

DNA for the CDR3: TGTGCCAGCAGACGGGGGACAGGGGAGTACAATGAGCAGTTCTTC. Translated: CASRRGTGEYNEQFF. The genes are TRBV6-5 and TRBJ2-1, with 10 positions matching TRBD1. The V segment lost 6 bases and the J segment 4 bases; nucleotides outside the gene matches: 6. Germline loops: CDR1 MNHEY, CDR2 SVGAGI. The CDR3 loop spans 15 amino acids.

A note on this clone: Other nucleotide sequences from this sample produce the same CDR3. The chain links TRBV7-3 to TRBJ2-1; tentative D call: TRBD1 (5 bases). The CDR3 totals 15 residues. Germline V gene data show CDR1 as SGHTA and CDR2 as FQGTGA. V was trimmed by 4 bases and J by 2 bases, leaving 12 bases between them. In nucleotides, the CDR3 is TGTGCCAGCAGCTCAGGGCTCGCCGCCTACAATGAGCAGTTCTTC. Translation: CASSSGLAAYNEQFF.

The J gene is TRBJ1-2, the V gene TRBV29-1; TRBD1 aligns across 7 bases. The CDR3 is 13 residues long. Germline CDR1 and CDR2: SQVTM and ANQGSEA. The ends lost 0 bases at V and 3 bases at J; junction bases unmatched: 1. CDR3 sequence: CSVEDGTDYGYTF. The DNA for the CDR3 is TGCAGCGTTGAAGATGGGACAGACTATGGCTACACCTTC. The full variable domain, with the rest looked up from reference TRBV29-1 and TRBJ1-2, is SAVISQKPSRDICQRGTSLTIQCQVDSQVTMMFWYRQQPGQSLTLIATANQGSEATYESGFVIDKFPISRPNLTFSTLTVSNMSPEDSSIYLCSVEDGTDYGYTFGSGTRLTVV.

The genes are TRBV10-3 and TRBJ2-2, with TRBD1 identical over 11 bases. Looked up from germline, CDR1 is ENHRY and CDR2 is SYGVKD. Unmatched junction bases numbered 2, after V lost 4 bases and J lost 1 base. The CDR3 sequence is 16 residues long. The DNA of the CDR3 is TGTGCCATCAGTGGGACAGGGGGCGAGAACACCGGGGAGCTGTTTTTT. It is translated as CAISGTGGENTGELFF.

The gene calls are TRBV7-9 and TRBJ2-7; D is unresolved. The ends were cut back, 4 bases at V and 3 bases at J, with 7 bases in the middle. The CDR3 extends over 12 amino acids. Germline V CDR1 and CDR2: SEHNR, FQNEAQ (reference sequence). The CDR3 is CASSSTFYEQYF. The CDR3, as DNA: TGTGCCAGCAGCTCGACCTTCTACGAGCAGTACTTC. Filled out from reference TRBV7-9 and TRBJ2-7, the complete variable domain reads DTGVSQNPRHKITKRGQNVTFRCDPISEHNRLYWYRQTLGQGPEFLTYFQNEAQLEKSRLLSDRFSAERPKGSFSTLEIQRTEQGDSAMYLCASSSTFYEQYFGPGTRLTVT.

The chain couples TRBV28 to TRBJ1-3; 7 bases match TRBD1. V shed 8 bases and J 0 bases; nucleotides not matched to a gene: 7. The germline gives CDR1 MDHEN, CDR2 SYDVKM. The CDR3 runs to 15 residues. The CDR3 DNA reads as TGTGCCAGCTCCCCGACAGGGATCTCTGGAAACACCATATATTTT. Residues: CASSPTGISGNTIYF.

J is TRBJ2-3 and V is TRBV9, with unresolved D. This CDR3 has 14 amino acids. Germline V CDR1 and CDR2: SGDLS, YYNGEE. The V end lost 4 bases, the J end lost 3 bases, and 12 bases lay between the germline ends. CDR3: CASSPRPGTDTQYF. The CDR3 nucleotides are TGTGCCAGCAGCCCTCGTCCGGGTACAGATACGCAGTATTTT.

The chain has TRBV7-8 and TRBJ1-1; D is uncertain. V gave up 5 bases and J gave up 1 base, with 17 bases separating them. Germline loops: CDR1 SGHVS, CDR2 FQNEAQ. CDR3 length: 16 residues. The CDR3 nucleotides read TGTGCCAGCAGCCAAGCAGCCCGGGCCTCGAACACTGAAGCTTTCTTT. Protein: CASSQAARASNTEAFF.

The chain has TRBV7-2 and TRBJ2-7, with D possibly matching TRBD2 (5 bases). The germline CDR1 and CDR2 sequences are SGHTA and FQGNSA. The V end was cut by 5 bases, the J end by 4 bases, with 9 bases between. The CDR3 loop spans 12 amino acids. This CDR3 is CASSNGLYEQYF. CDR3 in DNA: TGTGCCAGCAGCAACGGACTTTACGAGCAGTACTTC.

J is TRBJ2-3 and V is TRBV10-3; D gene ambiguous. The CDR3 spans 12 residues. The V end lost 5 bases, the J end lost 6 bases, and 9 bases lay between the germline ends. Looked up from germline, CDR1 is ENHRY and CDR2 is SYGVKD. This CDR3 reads CAISKTRDTQYF. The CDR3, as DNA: TGTGCCATCAGTAAGACCCGGGATACGCAGTATTTT.

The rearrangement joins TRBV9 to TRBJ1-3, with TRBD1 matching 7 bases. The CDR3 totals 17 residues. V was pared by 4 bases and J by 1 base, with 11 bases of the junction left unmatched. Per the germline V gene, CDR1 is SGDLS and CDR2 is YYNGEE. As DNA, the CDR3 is TGTGCCAGCAGCACCCAAGGGGGCAGGCGGTCTGGAAACACCATATATTTT. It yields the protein CASSTQGGRRSGNTIYF.

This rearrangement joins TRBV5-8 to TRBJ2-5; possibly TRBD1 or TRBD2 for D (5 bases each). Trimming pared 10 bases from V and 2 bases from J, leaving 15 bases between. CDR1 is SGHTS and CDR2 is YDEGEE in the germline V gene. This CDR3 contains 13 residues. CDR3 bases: TGTGCCGGGGGTAGGGAGCTACAAGAGACCCAGTACTTC. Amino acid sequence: CAGGRELQETQYF.

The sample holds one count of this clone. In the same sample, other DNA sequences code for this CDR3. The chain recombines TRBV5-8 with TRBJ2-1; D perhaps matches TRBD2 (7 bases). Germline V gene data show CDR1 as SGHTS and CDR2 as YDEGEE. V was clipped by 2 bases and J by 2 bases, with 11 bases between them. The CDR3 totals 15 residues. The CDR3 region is CASSLRGGTYNEQFF. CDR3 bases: TGTGCCAGCAGCTTAAGGGGGGGAACCTACAATGAGCAGTTCTTC.

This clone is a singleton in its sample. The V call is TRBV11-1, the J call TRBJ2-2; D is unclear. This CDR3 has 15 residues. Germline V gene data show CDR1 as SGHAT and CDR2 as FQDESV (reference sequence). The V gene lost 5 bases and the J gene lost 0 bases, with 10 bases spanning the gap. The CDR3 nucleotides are TGTGCCAGCAGCCCGACTTATGCGAACACCGGGGAGCTGTTTTTT. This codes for CASSPTYANTGELFF.